Here is one T cell receptor (beta chain) with its context. The protocol was immunoSEQ multiplex PCR, while the TCRdb copy is restricted to in-frame clones and leaves out a portion. Of about 680,000 clones listed, more than 80% are singletons. V lost 4 bases and J lost 11, with 18 bases in between. This CDR3 is built from 13 residues. The germline V gene has CDR1 SGHRS and CDR2 YFSETQ. The data stem from a study of Ad26.COV2.S vaccination and SARS-CoV-2 variants. Treatment defined: around 19 received Ad26.COV2.S at low or high dose, single or two shots; roughly five received placebo; per-sample allocation not given. Samples came from day 63 after the first vaccine or placebo injection.

Sequenced material: peripheral blood, taken in a trial of Ad26.COV2.S vaccine versus placebo. This TCR came from a person between 18 and 65 years old who received the Ad26.COV2.S COVID-19 vaccine or a placebo. The gene calls are TRBV5-1 and TRBJ1-1, with D tentatively TRBD1 (6 bases). The CDR3 region is CASSLGAGTGAFF. As DNA, the CDR3 is TGCGCCAGCAGCCTGGGGGCCGGGACGGGGGCTTTCTTT. Based on the CDR3 plus reference TRBV5-1 and TRBJ1-1, the full variable domain is KAGVTQTPRYLIKTRGQQVTLSCSPISGHRSVSWYQQTPGQGLQFLFEYFSETQRNKGNFPGRFSGRQFSNSRSEMNVSTLELGDSALYLCASSLGAGTGAFFGQGTRLTVV.